There are a few counts of the clone carrying this TCR beta chain. This record comes from a study of early T cells in non-severe SARS-CoV-2 infection. Study in general: RNA in bulk from unsorted whole blood was sequenced, and chains were unpaired.

TCRdb called the 5' RACE reads again in MiXCR, with one record for every CDR3 protein. The sample lists about 99,000 distinct CDR3 sequences; approximately 17% were seen once. The CDR3 totals 12 residues. V was clipped by 0 bases and J by 5 bases, with 5 bases between them. Germline V gene lookup returns CDR1 SGHVS and CDR2 FNYEAQ. The sequence derives from an adult who was a healthcare worker with PCR-confirmed SARS-CoV-2 infection or an uninfected control (not recorded which). The rearrangement uses TRBV7-6 and TRBJ2-7; no firm D call. The source material was whole blood. CDR3 in DNA: TGTGCCAGCAGCTTAGCTGGGGACGAGCAGTACTTC. Amino acids: CASSLAGDEQYF.